This T cell receptor beta chain originates from a study of T cell responses to AZD1222 COVID-19 vaccine. General study points: Donors were largely white British and mainly female; clonal diversity was possibly underestimated.

This clone was seen a single time. Its antigen is still unknown. V dropped 0 bases and J dropped 5 bases, with 11 bases sitting between them. The CDR3 spans 14 residues. Per germline, CDR1 SGHRS and CDR2 YFSETQ. Measured with immunoSEQ multiplex PCR; TCRdb has only the in-frame clones, and not every one. This table has roughly 190,000 clones, more than 85% appearing once. The starting material was peripheral blood, obtained on day 0 of AZD1222 vaccination. The chain carries TRBV5-1 and TRBJ2-5; D is possibly TRBD1 (5 bases). This sequence was found in an adult in good health. CDR3 residues: CASSLEAGQETQYF. CDR3 in DNA: TGCGCCAGCAGCTTGGAAGCAGGGCAGGAGACCCAGTACTTC.